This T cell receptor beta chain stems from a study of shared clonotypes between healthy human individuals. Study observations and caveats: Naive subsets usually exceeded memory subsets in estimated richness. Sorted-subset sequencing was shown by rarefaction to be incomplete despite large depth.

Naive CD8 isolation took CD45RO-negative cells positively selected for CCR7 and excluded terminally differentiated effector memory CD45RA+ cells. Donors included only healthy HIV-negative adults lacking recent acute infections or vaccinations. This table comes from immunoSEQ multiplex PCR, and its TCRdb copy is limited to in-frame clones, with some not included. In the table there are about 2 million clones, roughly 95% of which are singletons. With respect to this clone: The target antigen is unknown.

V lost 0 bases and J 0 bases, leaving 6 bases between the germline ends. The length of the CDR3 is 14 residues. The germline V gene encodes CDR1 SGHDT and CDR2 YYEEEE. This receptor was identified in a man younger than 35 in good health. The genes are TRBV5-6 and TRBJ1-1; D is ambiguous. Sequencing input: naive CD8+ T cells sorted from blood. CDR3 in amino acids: CASSLASVNTEAFF. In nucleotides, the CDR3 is TGTGCCAGCAGCTTGGCCTCGGTGAACACTGAAGCTTTCTTT.